This T cell receptor beta chain was identified in a study of T cells after yellow fever vaccination. TCRdb redid the calling of the 5' RACE reads with MiXCR, one entry per CDR3 protein. The profile covers 200,000 or so distinct CDR3 sequences, with roughly 6.8% appearing a single time and roughly 1% taken by the ten largest. Per germline, CDR1 SGHDT and CDR2 YYEEEE. The CDR3 extends over 11 amino acids. The V and J ends lost 7 bases and 8 bases respectively, with 10 bases between them. In this sample, this clonotype turned up many times. This sample comprised CD4+ T cells sorted from PBMCs, obtained on the day of the yellow fever booster vaccination. The source is a man aged 25 to 45 who received the YFV17D yellow fever vaccine. V is TRBV5-6 and J is TRBJ2-1; D may be TRBD2 (6 bases). This CDR3 is CASAGLHEQFF. In nucleotides, the CDR3 is TGTGCCAGCGCGGGACTCCATGAGCAGTTCTTC.